This paragraph reports one TCR beta chain. TCRdb's copy holds only in-frame clones and misses some; the assay was immunoSEQ multiplex PCR. The sample lists about 220,000 clones, about 80% occurring once. This sample stems from a study of blood T cell repertoires in COVID-19. Study-level background: Sources were T cells, B-cell-depleted T cells, or PBMCs; the material itself was cDNA or gDNA.

This TCR came from a woman aged 60-75 years with acute or convalescent COVID-19. Specimen: peripheral blood.

CDR3: CASSLQGGNSPLHF. The CDR3 nucleotides read TGTGCCAGCAGTTTACAGGGAGGGAATTCACCCCTCCACTTT. The V call is TRBV6-5, the J call TRBJ1-6, with a weak D call TRBD1 (6 bases). From germline, CDR1 is MNHEY and CDR2 SVGAGI. Trimming took off 4 bases at V and 7 bases at J, with 11 bases between the two ends. The CDR3 has 14 residues.